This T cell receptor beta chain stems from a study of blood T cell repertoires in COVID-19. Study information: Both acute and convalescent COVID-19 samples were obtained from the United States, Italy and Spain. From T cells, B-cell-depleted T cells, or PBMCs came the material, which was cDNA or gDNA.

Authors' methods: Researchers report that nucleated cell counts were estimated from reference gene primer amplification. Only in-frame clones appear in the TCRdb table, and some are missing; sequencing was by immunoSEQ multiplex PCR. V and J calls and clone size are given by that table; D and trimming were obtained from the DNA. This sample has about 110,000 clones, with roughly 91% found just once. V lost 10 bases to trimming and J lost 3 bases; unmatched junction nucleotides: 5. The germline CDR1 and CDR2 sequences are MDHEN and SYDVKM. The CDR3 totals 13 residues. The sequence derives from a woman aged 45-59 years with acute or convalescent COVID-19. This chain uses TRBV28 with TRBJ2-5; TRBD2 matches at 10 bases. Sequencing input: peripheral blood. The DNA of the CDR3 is TGTGCCATCGAACTAGCGGGAAAAGAGACCCAGTACTTC. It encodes CAIELAGKETQYF.